These T cell receptor beta chains were read from a single sample in a study of naive and memory T cell subsets. TCRdb independently ran MiXCR on the 5' RACE reads; one entry per CDR3 protein. Of 48,000 or so distinct CDR3 sequences in the sample, about 4.5% were seen once. The receptors shown here come from a female donor in good health. Each CDR3 is given with its conserved first and last residue. A D gene is named only where the DNA matches it firmly. Clone size is shown for a subset of rows, as once, few, many or a class of expanded clone.

TRBV6-5,TRBD2,many,TRBJ2-1,18,TGTGCCAGCAGACCCAGGGTTTTAGTCGGGGGGACCTACAATGAGCAGTTCTTC,CASRPRVLVGGTYNEQFF
TRBV14,-,-,TRBJ1-3,15,TGTGCCAGCAGCCATAGGGGCAGGGCTGGAAACACCATATATTTT,CASSHRGRAGNTIYF
TRBV24-1,-,many,TRBJ2-1,14,TGTGCCACCAGTGAGGACGGAGTCTACAATGAGCAGTTCTTC,CATSEDGVYNEQFF
TRBV12-3/TRBV12-4,-,many,TRBJ1-4,12,TGTGCCAGCAGTCAAGGACAGATTCGGACGTTTTTT,CASSQGQIRTFF
TRBV6-2/TRBV6-3,TRBD2,few,TRBJ2-1,20,TGTGCCAGCAGTTACCCGAAGACTAGCGGCCCCGGCGGCTCCTACAATGAGCAGTTCTTC,CASSYPKTSGPGGSYNEQFF
TRBV29-1,TRBD2,many,TRBJ2-2,18,TGCAGCGTTGAAGAGGGGGCGGGAGGGCCGGCGAACACCGGGGAGCTGTTTTTT,CSVEEGAGGPANTGELFF
TRBV29-1,TRBD1,-,TRBJ1-2,12,TGCAGCGTTACGGGACAGTCCTATGGCGACACCTTC,CSVTGQSYGDTF
TRBV18,-,many,TRBJ2-1,16,TGTGCCAGCTCACCCCAGAACACAGTATCCTACAATGAGCAGTTCTTC,CASSPQNTVSYNEQFF
TRBV5-1,TRBD1,many,TRBJ1-2,14,TGCGCCAGCAGCTCCGGGACAGGGATAGATGGCTACACCTTC,CASSSGTGIDGYTF
TRBV14,-,many,TRBJ2-5,12,TGTGCCAGCAGCCGACTACTAGCGACCCAGTACTTC,CASSRLLATQYF
TRBV20-1,-,-,TRBJ2-3,14,TGCAGTGCCCCCTCAACAGGGGGGGAAGATACGCAGTATTTT,CSAPSTGGEDTQYF
TRBV5-1,-,many,TRBJ2-1,11,TGCGCCAGCAGCTTGGTTAGGGAGCAGTTCTTC,CASSLVREQFF
TRBV5-1,-,many,TRBJ2-2,13,TGCGCCAGCAGCTTGGCCGTACTCCGGGAGCTGTTTTTT,CASSLAVLRELFF
TRBV2,-,few,TRBJ2-3,14,TGTGCCAGCACTCAAGACTTAGCCTCAGATACGCAGTATTTT,CASTQDLASDTQYF
TRBV19,TRBD2,many,TRBJ2-5,15,TGTGCCAGTAGGCTAGCGGGAGTTGCCAAAGAGACCCAGTACTTC,CASRLAGVAKETQYF
TRBV29-1,-,many,TRBJ2-5,13,TGCAGCGACCAACAGAGTAATCAAGAGACCCAGTACTTC,CSDQQSNQETQYF
TRBV20-1,TRBD2,many,TRBJ2-7,15,TGCAGTGCTACCGATCTAGCGGGAGACTCCTACGAGCAGTACTTC,CSATDLAGDSYEQYF
TRBV7-9,-,many,TRBJ1-6,12,TGTGCCAGCCGGAACGGGGACTCACCCCTCCACTTT,CASRNGDSPLHF
TRBV20-1,-,-,TRBJ2-1,15,TGCAGTGCTAGAGATGAGGGCAGGGGCTACAATGAGCAGTTCTTC,CSARDEGRGYNEQFF
TRBV27,-,many,TRBJ1-2,13,TGTGCCAGCAAGAACAGGGCTCCGTATGGCTACACCTTC,CASKNRAPYGYTF
TRBV4-2,-,many,TRBJ2-1,18,TGTGCCAGCAGCCAAGAGCCCAATGGCGCGGAATCCTACAATGAGCAGTTCTTC,CASSQEPNGAESYNEQFF
TRBV7-9,-,many,TRBJ2-7,14,TGTGCCAGCAGCCCTAGCGATACATCCTACGAGCAGTACTTC,CASSPSDTSYEQYF
TRBV7-3,TRBD2,many,TRBJ2-5,16,TGTGCCAGCAGCTTAAATGGGGAGGGACTAGGAGAGACCCAGTACTTC,CASSLNGEGLGETQYF
TRBV28,TRBD1,many,TRBJ1-1,15,TGTGCCAGCTACGCCTACAGGGGGAGAAACACTGAAGCTTTCTTT,CASYAYRGRNTEAFF
TRBV3-1,-,few,TRBJ1-1,17,TGTGCCAGCAGCCAATTTTTGGGAAAAAACAGGAACACTGAAGCTTTCTTT,CASSQFLGKNRNTEAFF
TRBV30,TRBD2,many,TRBJ2-6,16,TGTGCCTGGAGTCCAACCGGCGGGAGCGGGGCCAACGTCCTGACTTTC,CAWSPTGGSGANVLTF
TRBV28,-,-,TRBJ2-1,12,TGTGGCAGCCTAGGGCTGTCGGGGTGGTGGTTCTTC,CGSLGLSGWWFF
TRBV25-1,-,many,TRBJ2-7,13,TGTGCCAGCAGTGCAGGACCAGCCTACGAGCAGTACTTC,CASSAGPAYEQYF
TRBV28,-,many,TRBJ2-7,16,TGTGCCAGCAGTTTTGGGGCCGGACGGAGGAGTTACGAGCAGTACTTC,CASSFGAGRRSYEQYF
TRBV19,-,many,TRBJ2-2,15,TGTGCCAGTACGGTTACCGGGACGAACACCGGGGAGCTGTTTTTT,CASTVTGTNTGELFF
TRBV20-1,TRBD1,many,TRBJ2-7,15,TGCAGTGCCCCCCGAGCCGGGACAGGGGGCGAGGAGCAGTACTTC,CSAPRAGTGGEEQYF
TRBV7-9,TRBD2,few,TRBJ2-1,15,TGTGCCAGCAGCTTAGCTAGCGGGAGGTTCGATGAGCAGTTCTTC,CASSLASGRFDEQFF
TRBV29-1,TRBD1,few,TRBJ1-2,16,TGCAGCGCTGAAGGGCGGGCAGGGGGCTATTTGGGAGGCTACACCTTC,CSAEGRAGGYLGGYTF
TRBV20-1,-,-,TRBJ2-1,14,TGCAGTGCTAGAGATTGGCGATCCTTCAATGAGCAGTTCTTC,CSARDWRSFNEQFF
TRBV20-1,TRBD2,few,TRBJ2-3,15,TGCAGTGCTCCTGCTAGCGGGGGGGACTTGTATACGCAGTATTTT,CSAPASGGDLYTQYF
TRBV2,TRBD1,many,TRBJ2-3,13,TGTGCCAGCAGGGGACAGAATGTGGATACGCAGTATTTT,CASRGQNVDTQYF
TRBV28,-,many,TRBJ1-6,14,TGTGCCAGCAGCCCCCAGGGTCTTAATTCACCCCTCCACTTT,CASSPQGLNSPLHF
TRBV20-1,-,many,TRBJ2-7,15,TGCAGTGCTAAGATGGTCGGGAAGAGCTCCTACGAGCAGTACTTC,CSAKMVGKSSYEQYF
TRBV28,-,many,TRBJ1-5,14,TGTGCCAGCAGTTTTAGGGGGGGCGGGCAGCCCCAGCATTTT,CASSFRGGGQPQHF
TRBV12-3/TRBV12-4,TRBD2,many,TRBJ2-1,16,TGTGCCAGCAGTCCGTTAGCGGGAGGGCCGGGGAATGAGCAGTTCTTC,CASSPLAGGPGNEQFF
TRBV4-1,-,many,TRBJ1-1,16,TGCGCCAGCAGCCAAGAGATCTTGGTGCGGAACACTGAAGCTTTCTTT,CASSQEILVRNTEAFF
TRBV5-1,TRBD2,-,TRBJ2-1,15,TGCGCCAGCAGCTTGGCGGCGGGAGGGGTCAATGAGCAGTTCTTC,CASSLAAGGVNEQFF
TRBV6-2/TRBV6-3,TRBD2,many,TRBJ2-7,14,TGTGCCAGCGGAAAGGCGGGAGGTAACTACGAGCAGTACTTC,CASGKAGGNYEQYF